Reported below is one T cell receptor (beta chain). These data are taken from a study of blood T cells in healthy people across ages. The CDR3 extends over 17 amino acids. Germline trimming cut 4 bases from V and 1 base from J; bases unmatched to any gene: 8. Germline-derived CDR1 and CDR2 are SEHNR and FQNEAQ (reference sequence). The use of a sample-barcoded 5' primer and a J-beta primer mix characterized a second PCR of roughly 6 to 11 cycles. TCRdb used MiXCR to reprocess the 5' RACE reads, holding one entry per CDR3 protein. Among more than 900,000 distinct CDR3 sequences, 20% to 25% were seen once, and the ten largest hold about 0.8%. Another study also made use of these data, one on T cells of mothers and their children.

The chain carries TRBV7-9 and TRBJ2-5; 11 nucleotides match TRBD2. The sample consisted of blood. This TCR derives from a girl aged 2 to 10 in good health. The CDR3 region has the DNA TGTGCCAGCAGCTGGGCTAGCGGGGGGAACTTCCAAGAGACCCAGTACTTC. Encoded protein: CASSWASGGNFQETQYF.